This T cell receptor (beta chain) was sequenced for a study of T cell responses to AZD1222 COVID-19 vaccine. General study points: Repertoire sampling occurred only after the peak T cell response. Reports indicate that nearly half of spike-specific TCRs are directed at unmutated variant regions.

As for this clone: The antigen remains undetermined.

The data were produced by immunoSEQ multiplex PCR, yet TCRdb's version contains in-frame clones alone and is incomplete. The sample lists about 110,000 clones, 70% to 90% occurring once. The CDR3 runs 17 residues. CDR1 and CDR2 from the germline V gene are SGDLS and YYNGEE. The J segment lost 4 bases and the V segment lost 0 bases, leaving 5 bases of the junction unmatched. This sequence originates from an adult who received the AZD1222 COVID-19 vaccine. The sample was peripheral blood, taken 28 days after the second AZD1222 dose. V and J are TRBV9 and TRBJ2-1; 12 bases are shared with TRBD2. The CDR3 DNA is TGTGCCAGCAGCGTAGGACTAGCGGGGGCCCAATACAATGAGCAGTTCTTC. Its protein is CASSVGLAGAQYNEQFF.